Each of the 29 T cell receptor beta chains below was sequenced from the same sample in a study of beta chain features in type 1 diabetes. The entirety of the isolated RNA underwent reverse transcription, so expressed TCRB transcripts were sequenced. TCRdb's table, derived via immunoSEQ multiplex PCR, lists solely in-frame clones and lacks some. The sample shows 970,000 or so clones, 15% to 20% of them seen only once. The specimen was naive CD4+ T cells from blood. These receptors were collected from a woman between 18 and 30 years old in good health.

This clone was counted only a few times. V and J are TRBV7-3 and TRBJ2-1; D may be TRBD2 (5 bases). Trimming shortened V by 2 bases and J by 8 bases, and 10 bases separated the two germline ends. From germline, CDR1 is SGHTA and CDR2 FQGTGA. The CDR3 sequence is 13 residues long. The CDR3 DNA reads TGTGCCAGCAGCTTACTCACTAGTCATGAGCAGTTCTTC. Translation: CASSLLTSHEQFF. Filled out from reference TRBV7-3 and TRBJ2-1, the complete variable domain reads GAGVSQTPSNKVTEKGKYVELRCDPISGHTALYWYRQSLGQGPEFLIYFQGTGAADDSGLPNDRFFAVRPEGSVSTLKIQRTERGDSAVYLCASSLLTSHEQFFGPGTRLTVL.

V and J are TRBV15 and TRBJ2-7; D remains ambiguous. Germline values: CDR1 LNHNV, CDR2 YYDKDF (reference sequence). There are 15 residues in the CDR3. The germline V and J ends were trimmed by 0 bases and 7 bases, with 16 bases remaining between them. CDR3 coding DNA: TGTGCCACCAGCAGAGAGTATATGGCAAGGGTTGAGCAGTACTTC. Its translation is CATSREYMARVEQYF. Drawing the rest from reference TRBV15 and TRBJ2-7, the complete variable domain is DAMVIQNPRYQVTQFGKPVTLSCSQTLNHNVMYWYQQKSSQAPKLLFHYYDKDFNNEADTPDNFQSRRPNTSFCFLDIRSPGLGDTAMYLCATSREYMARVEQYFGPGTRLTVT.

This clone was detected only once. V usage is TRBV18 and J usage is TRBJ2-1, with D perhaps matching TRBD2 (6 bases). Germline-derived CDR1 and CDR2 are KGHSH and LQKENI. Trimming cost V 1 base and J 1 base, with 29 bases left between them. The CDR3 consists of 22 residues. The CDR3 spells CASSPLTQRTTSRSLSYNEQFF. The CDR3 bases are TGTGCCAGCTCACCACTGACACAGAGGACTACCTCCAGATCTCTTTCCTACAATGAGCAGTTCTTC. The whole variable domain, remainder taken from reference TRBV18 and TRBJ2-1, is NAGVMQNPRHLVRRRGQEARLRCSPMKGHSHVYWYRQLPEEGLKFMVYLQKENIIDESGMPKERFSAEFPKEGPSILRIQQVVRGDSAAYFCASSPLTQRTTSRSLSYNEQFFGPGTRLTVL.

There are a few counts of this clone. The V call is TRBV7-8, the J call TRBJ2-3, with a possible D match to TRBD2 (6 bases). The V gene's germline CDR1 is SGHVS and CDR2 FQNEAQ. CDR3 length: 15 amino acids. Trimming took off 1 base at V and 4 bases at J, with 12 bases between the two ends. CDR3 nucleotide sequence: TGTGCCAGCAGCTTAGGACTATGGGGGGCAGATACGCAGTATTTT. As protein: CASSLGLWGADTQYF.

There are a few counts of this clone. V and J are TRBV7-9 and TRBJ2-3; D assignment may be TRBD1 or TRBD2 (6 bases each). This CDR3 region has 15 residues. Germline V gives CDR1 SEHNR, CDR2 FQNEAQ (reference sequence). V was shortened by 2 bases and J by 5 bases, with 14 bases between the two germline ends. The DNA for the CDR3 is TGTGCCAGCAGCTTATTCGGGGGCCGGGGAGATACGCAGTATTTT. Amino acid sequence: CASSLFGGRGDTQYF.

The CDR3 sequence is CASSLRTGRNQPQHF. DNA for the CDR3: TGTGCCAGTAGTCTTCGGACAGGAAGAAATCAGCCCCAGCATTTT. The chain links TRBV19 to TRBJ1-5; 7 bases are a match to TRBD1. Germline V gene data show CDR1 as LNHDA and CDR2 as SQIVND (reference sequence). The CDR3 length is 15 residues. The V segment lost 5 bases and the J segment 4 bases; nucleotides outside the gene matches: 8.

This clone was seen a few times. V is TRBV27 and J is TRBJ1-1, with no clear D. The CDR3 consists of 14 residues. V shed 5 bases and J shed 2 bases, with 12 bases lying between them. CDR1 and CDR2 from the germline V gene are MNHEY and SMNVEV (reference sequence). Here the CDR3 DNA reads TGTGCCAGCAGTATTGCCGGGCGAAACACTGAAGCTTTCTTT. Translating it yields CASSIAGRNTEAFF.

This clone was seen more than once but under ten times. The rearrangement joins TRBV7-2 to TRBJ2-1; D is possibly TRBD1 or TRBD2 (5 bases each). V shed 5 bases and J shed 7 bases, with 15 bases lying between them. This CDR3 has 14 residues. Per germline, CDR1 SGHTA and CDR2 FQGNSA. Here the CDR3 DNA reads TGTGCCAGCAGCCGCACTTGGGACGCTAATGAGCAGTTCTTC. Translation: CASSRTWDANEQFF.

In its sample, this clone was seen a few times. The chain couples TRBV25-1 to TRBJ1-2; D might be TRBD1 (6 bases). The V end lost 5 bases, the J end lost 1 base, and 8 bases lay between the germline ends. CDR3 size: 13 residues. Germline CDR1 reads MGHDK; CDR2 reads SYGVNS. CDR3 nucleotide sequence: TGTGCCAGCAGTAAGGACAGTAACTATGGCTACACCTTC. Protein product: CASSKDSNYGYTF.

CDR3 residues: CASEGVNTGELFF. CDR3 nucleotides: TGTGCCAGCGAAGGCGTGAACACCGGGGAGCTGTTTTTT. V gene TRBV6-1 combines with J gene TRBJ2-2; D is undetermined. V lost 8 bases to trimming and J lost 1 base, with 8 bases between them. CDR3 length: 13 residues. Germline V gives CDR1 MNHNS, CDR2 SASEGT.

The chain uses TRBV5-1 and TRBJ1-1; D is unclear. The CDR3 has 14 residues. The V end lost 4 bases, the J end lost 11 bases, and 21 bases lay between the germline ends. Per germline, CDR1 SGHRS and CDR2 YFSETQ. CDR3 DNA sequence: TGCGCCAGCAGCCAGACCCTGGGGTCGGGCACGGCTTTCTTT. Protein product: CASSQTLGSGTAFF.

The rearrangement joins TRBV5-4 to TRBJ2-2, with D uncertain. Trimming took 0 bases from V and 0 from J, leaving 6 bases between them. The germline V gene encodes CDR1 SGHNT and CDR2 YYREEE (reference sequence). This CDR3 spans 15 amino acids. This CDR3 is CASSLEVSNTGELFF. In nucleotides, the CDR3 is TGTGCCAGCAGCTTGGAAGTATCGAACACCGGGGAGCTGTTTTTT.

The table lists this clone with a few counts. The CDR3 sequence: CASSSRTIPEQYF. The DNA of the CDR3 is TGTGCCAGCAGTTCCCGGACTATTCCCGAGCAGTACTTC. The genes are TRBV27 and TRBJ2-7; a possible D gene is TRBD2 (6 bases). Deletions cut 4 bases from V and 6 bases from J, with 13 bases between. The CDR3 has 13 amino acids. From germline, CDR1 is MNHEY and CDR2 SMNVEV (reference sequence).

This clone showed up just a few times. J is TRBJ2-7 and V is TRBV5-4, with 10 bases fitting TRBD2. Per the germline V gene, CDR1 is SGHNT and CDR2 is YYREEE (reference sequence). V was clipped by 4 bases and J by 3 bases; unmatched bases: 7. This CDR3 has 15 residues. The CDR3 sequence: CASSAGTSVFYEQYF. The CDR3 DNA reads TGTGCCAGCAGCGCCGGGACTAGCGTCTTCTACGAGCAGTACTTC.

This clone was observed a few times. This sequence joins TRBV7-2 and TRBJ1-5; the D gene is possibly TRBD1 (5 bases). Germline V gene lookup returns CDR1 SGHTA and CDR2 FQGNSA. There are 13 residues in the CDR3. The V gene lost 1 base and the J gene lost 8 bases, with 9 bases spanning the gap. In DNA, the CDR3 is TGTGCCAGCAGCTTAGGGGCAGGGAAGCCCCAGCATTTT. As protein: CASSLGAGKPQHF.

The V gene is TRBV10-3, the J gene TRBJ2-1; TRBD2 matches at 7 bases. V lost 6 bases, J lost 4 bases, and 12 bases stayed unmatched. Germline V CDR1 and CDR2: ENHRY, SYGVKD. The CDR3 runs 16 residues. The CDR3 coding sequence is TGTGCCATCAGCCATAAGGGGAGGGAGGGATACAATGAGCAGTTCTTC. It specifies CAISHKGREGYNEQFF.

J is TRBJ1-2 and V is TRBV6-6; maybe TRBD1 (6 bases). Per germline, CDR1 MNHNY and CDR2 SVGAGI (reference sequence). Trimming shortened V by 6 bases and J by 0 bases, and 14 bases separated the two germline ends. The CDR3 consists of 15 residues. For the CDR3, the DNA is TGTGCCAGCAGCCTACAGGGTCGAGCTAACTATGGCTACACCTTC. Amino acids: CASSLQGRANYGYTF.

This clone was counted a few times. This CDR3 reads CASSLAHPTRKETQYF. The CDR3 coding sequence is TGTGCCAGCAGCTTAGCGCATCCGACAAGAAAAGAGACCCAGTACTTC. The chain is built from TRBV7-8 and TRBJ2-5; D is uncertain. This CDR3 region has 16 residues. V was trimmed by 0 bases and J by 3 bases, leaving 14 bases between them. The germline V gene has CDR1 SGHVS and CDR2 FQNEAQ.

This clone was detected only a few times. This sequence joins TRBV7-9 and TRBJ2-5; D is uncertain. The CDR3 contains 14 residues. Deletions cut 2 bases from V and 3 bases from J, with 10 bases between. CDR1 and CDR2 (germline): SEHNR, FQNEAQ (reference sequence). CDR3 sequence: CASSLFAAEETQYF. DNA for the CDR3: TGTGCCAGCAGCTTATTTGCGGCCGAAGAGACCCAGTACTTC. Supplemented by reference TRBV7-9 and TRBJ2-5, the full variable domain reads DTGVSQNPRHKITKRGQNVTFRCDPISEHNRLYWYRQTLGQGPEFLTYFQNEAQLEKSRLLSDRFSAERPKGSFSTLEIQRTEQGDSAMYLCASSLFAAEETQYFGPGTRLLVL.

The chain employs TRBV4-1 and TRBJ2-3, with 9 bases aligning to TRBD2. The J segment lost 2 bases and the V segment lost 1 base, leaving 7 bases of the junction unmatched. This CDR3 is 17 amino acids long. Germline V gives CDR1 MGHRA, CDR2 YSYEKL. CDR3 protein: CASSQGGLAKITDTQYF. The CDR3 nucleotides read TGCGCCAGCAGCCAAGGGGGACTAGCCAAAATCACAGATACGCAGTATTTT.

The chain employs TRBV7-9 and TRBJ2-5, with 7 bases that match TRBD1. CDR1 is SEHNR, CDR2 FQNEAQ, per germline (reference sequence). With V trimmed by 4 bases and J by 2 bases, 7 bases remained unmatched. This CDR3 spans 15 amino acids. The CDR3 loop is CASSSRQGSQETQYF. The CDR3 DNA sequence: TGTGCCAGCAGCTCAAGACAGGGATCACAAGAGACCCAGTACTTC. The full variable domain, in which reference TRBV7-9 and TRBJ2-5 provide the parts outside the CDR3, is DTGVSQNPRHKITKRGQNVTFRCDPISEHNRLYWYRQTLGQGPEFLTYFQNEAQLEKSRLLSDRFSAERPKGSFSTLEIQRTEQGDSAMYLCASSSRQGSQETQYFGPGTRLLVL.

This clone turned up a few times. The CDR3 DNA is TGCAGCGTTGAGAGTCAGCTTTCTGGGGAGCAGTACTTC. As protein: CSVESQLSGEQYF. This chain connects TRBV29-1 to TRBJ2-5; D might be TRBD2 (5 bases). Trimming took off 3 bases at V and 11 bases at J, with 19 bases between the two ends. This CDR3 is 13 amino acids long. Per the germline V gene, CDR1 is SQVTM and CDR2 is ANQGSEA.

This clone was counted a few times. The chain uses TRBV7-8 and TRBJ1-5; D possibly corresponds to TRBD1 (6 bases). CDR3 size: 17 residues. The ends were cut back, 2 bases at V and 1 base at J, with 15 bases in the middle. Germline values: CDR1 SGHVS, CDR2 FQNEAQ. CDR3 sequence reads: CASSLRGGQLSNQPQHF. DNA for the CDR3: TGTGCCAGCAGCTTAAGGGGCGGACAGTTAAGCAATCAGCCCCAGCATTTT.

This chain uses TRBV4-2 with TRBJ2-1; TRBD2 matches 11 bases. This CDR3 is 17 amino acids long. Unmatched junction bases numbered 10, after V lost 4 bases and J lost 5 bases. CDR1 LGHNA and CDR2 YNFKEQ come from the germline V gene. CDR3 residues: CASSRPTGTSGNNEQFF. CDR3 coding DNA: TGTGCCAGCAGCCGCCCAACCGGGACTAGCGGAAACAATGAGCAGTTCTTC.

V is TRBV6-1 and J is TRBJ1-5; D is unclear. V lost 0 bases to trimming and J lost 0 bases, with 15 bases between them. Germline CDR1 reads MNHNS; CDR2 reads SASEGT. The CDR3 is made up of 18 amino acids. As DNA, the CDR3 is TGTGCCAGCAGTGAAGCGAAAGTGACACAGCTTAGCAATCAGCCCCAGCATTTT. Translating it yields CASSEAKVTQLSNQPQHF.

This clone showed up just a few times. V is TRBV5-1 and J is TRBJ2-7, with 9 bases that match TRBD1. J was trimmed by 2 bases and V by 1 base; bases with no gene match: 7. The CDR3 length is 16 residues. CDR1 and CDR2 from the germline V gene are SGHRS and YFSETQ. CDR3 residues: CASSLSRDRVPYEQYF. Written as DNA, the CDR3 is TGCGCCAGCAGCTTGAGCCGGGACAGGGTTCCCTACGAGCAGTACTTC. The variable domain in full, with the rest retrieved from reference TRBV5-1 and TRBJ2-7, is KAGVTQTPRYLIKTRGQQVTLSCSPISGHRSVSWYQQTPGQGLQFLFEYFSETQRNKGNFPGRFSGRQFSNSRSEMNVSTLELGDSALYLCASSLSRDRVPYEQYFGPGTRLTVT.

J is TRBJ2-6 and V is TRBV7-9; D unclear. CDR3 length equals 14 residues. Germline CDR1 SEHNR, CDR2 FQNEAQ (reference sequence). V lost 5 bases to trimming and J lost 2 bases, with 7 bases between them. The CDR3 is CASSRQPGANVLTF. For the CDR3, the DNA is TGTGCCAGCAGCCGACAACCTGGGGCCAACGTCCTGACTTTC. The entire variable domain, with the rest obtained from reference TRBV7-9 and TRBJ2-6, is as follows: DTGVSQNPRHKITKRGQNVTFRCDPISEHNRLYWYRQTLGQGPEFLTYFQNEAQLEKSRLLSDRFSAERPKGSFSTLEIQRTEQGDSAMYLCASSRQPGANVLTFGAGSRLTVL.

This clone was seen more than once but under ten times. V usage is TRBV28 and J usage is TRBJ1-2; D not resolved. The V end was cut by 6 bases, the J end by 5 bases, with 16 bases between. The CDR3 is 14 residues long. Germline CDR1 is MDHEN and CDR2 is SYDVKM. The CDR3 is CASRLGSQVYGYTF. The CDR3 DNA reads as TGTGCCAGCAGATTAGGGTCCCAGGTATATGGCTACACCTTC.

The V and J genes are TRBV9 and TRBJ2-1; 12 nucleotides agree with TRBD2. CDR3 length: 17 amino acids. V lost 4 bases and J lost 7; bases outside the gene matches: 12. Germline loops: CDR1 SGDLS, CDR2 YYNGEE. The CDR3 DNA reads TGTGCCAGCAGCCTCCGACTAGCGGGAGCTAATTTAAATGAGCAGTTCTTC. Encoded protein: CASSLRLAGANLNEQFF.